This T cell receptor (beta chain) was identified during a study of tumor-infiltrating lymphocytes in oesophageal squamous cell carcinoma (dated by TCRdb to about 2016). The library was produced with PCR. Sequenced using an Illumina HiSeq 2000. Using fastp at Q25 and MiXCR, TCRdb reprocessed the public reads and kept productive beta chains. Rows are unified per CDR3 protein, each entry keeping the most common DNA and genes. The table for this sample lists approximately 12,000 distinct CDR3 sequences; 55% of them were counted only once. About 45% of the sample lies in the top ten. This clonotype came up many times. The antigen it binds to is not known. One end of the junction does not line up with germline, which may come from a read error. Its CDR3 holds 16 amino acids, cysteine through phenylalanine. Just the 48-base CDR3 DNA is kept, in frame starting at base 1. For CDR1 and CDR2, the germline V gene lists SGHTA and FQGNSA.

The chain employs TRBV7-2 and TRBJ2-7; the D segment may tentatively be TRBD1 or TRBD2, each giving 5 matched bases. Specimen: esophageal tumor tissue. This receptor was identified in a female donor with esophageal squamous cell carcinoma. The DNA reads as follows: TGTGCCAGCAGCTTTCTCCCGGGACGGTATAATTCACCCCTCCACTTC. Translated, it gives CASSFLPGRYNSPLHF.